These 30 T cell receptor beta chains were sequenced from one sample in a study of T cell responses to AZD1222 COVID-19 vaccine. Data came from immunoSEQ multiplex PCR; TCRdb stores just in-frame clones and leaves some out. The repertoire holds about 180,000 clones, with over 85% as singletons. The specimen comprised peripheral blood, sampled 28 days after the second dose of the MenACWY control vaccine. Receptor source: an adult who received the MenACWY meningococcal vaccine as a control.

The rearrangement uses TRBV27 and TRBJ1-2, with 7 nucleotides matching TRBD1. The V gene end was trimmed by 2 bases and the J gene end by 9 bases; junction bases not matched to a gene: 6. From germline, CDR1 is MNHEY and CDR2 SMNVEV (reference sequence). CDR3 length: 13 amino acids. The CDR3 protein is CASSLTGTASYTF. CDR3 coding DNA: TGTGCCAGCAGTTTAACGGGGACAGCTAGCTACACCTTC.

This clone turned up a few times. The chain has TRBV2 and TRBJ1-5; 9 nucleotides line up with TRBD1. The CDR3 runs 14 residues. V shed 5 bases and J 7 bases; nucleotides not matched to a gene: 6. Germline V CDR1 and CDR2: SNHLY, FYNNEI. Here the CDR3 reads CASSTTGGQQPQHF. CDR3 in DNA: TGTGCCAGCAGTACGACAGGGGGTCAACAGCCCCAGCATTTT.

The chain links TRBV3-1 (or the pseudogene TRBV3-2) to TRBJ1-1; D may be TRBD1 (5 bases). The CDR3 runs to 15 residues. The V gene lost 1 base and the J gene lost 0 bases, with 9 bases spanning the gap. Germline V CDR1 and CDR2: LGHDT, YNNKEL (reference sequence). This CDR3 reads CASSQGGALNTEAFF. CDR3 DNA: TGTGCCAGCAGCCAAGGAGGGGCACTGAACACTGAAGCTTTCTTT.

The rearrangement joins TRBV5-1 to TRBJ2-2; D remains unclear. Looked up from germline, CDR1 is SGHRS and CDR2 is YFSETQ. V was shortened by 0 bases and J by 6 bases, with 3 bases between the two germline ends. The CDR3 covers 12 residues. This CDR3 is CASSLVAGELFF. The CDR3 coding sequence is TGCGCCAGCAGCTTGGTCGCCGGGGAGCTGTTTTTT.

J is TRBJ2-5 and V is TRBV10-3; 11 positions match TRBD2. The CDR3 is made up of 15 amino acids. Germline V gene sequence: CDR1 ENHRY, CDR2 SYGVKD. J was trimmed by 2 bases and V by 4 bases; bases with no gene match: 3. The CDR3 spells CAISGGLAVQETQYF. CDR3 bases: TGTGCCATCAGTGGGGGACTAGCGGTACAAGAGACCCAGTACTTC.

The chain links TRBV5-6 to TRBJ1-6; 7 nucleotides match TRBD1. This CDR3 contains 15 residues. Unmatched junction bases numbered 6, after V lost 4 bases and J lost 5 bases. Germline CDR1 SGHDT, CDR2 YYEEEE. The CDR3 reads CASSGDRANNSPLHF. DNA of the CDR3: TGTGCCAGCAGCGGGGACAGAGCTAATAATTCACCCCTCCACTTT.

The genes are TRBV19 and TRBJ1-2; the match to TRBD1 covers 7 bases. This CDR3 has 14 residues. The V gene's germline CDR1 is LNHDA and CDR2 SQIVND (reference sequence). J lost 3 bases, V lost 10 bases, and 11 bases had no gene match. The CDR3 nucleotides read TGTGCCACTAAAGGGGACAGTCTCTACTATGGCTACACCTTC. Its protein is CATKGDSLYYGYTF.

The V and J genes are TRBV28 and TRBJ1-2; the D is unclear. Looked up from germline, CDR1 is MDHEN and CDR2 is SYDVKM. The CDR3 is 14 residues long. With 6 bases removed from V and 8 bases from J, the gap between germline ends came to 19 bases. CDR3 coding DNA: TGTGCCAGCAGAACCCCGGAGGCACTCGGAGGCTACACCTTC. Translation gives CASRTPEALGGYTF.

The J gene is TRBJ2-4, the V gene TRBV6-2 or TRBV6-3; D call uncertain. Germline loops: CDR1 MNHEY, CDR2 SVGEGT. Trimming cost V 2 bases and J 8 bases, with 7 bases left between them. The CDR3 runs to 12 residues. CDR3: CASSYAVDIQYF. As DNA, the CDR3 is TGTGCCAGCAGTTACGCGGTGGACATTCAGTACTTC.

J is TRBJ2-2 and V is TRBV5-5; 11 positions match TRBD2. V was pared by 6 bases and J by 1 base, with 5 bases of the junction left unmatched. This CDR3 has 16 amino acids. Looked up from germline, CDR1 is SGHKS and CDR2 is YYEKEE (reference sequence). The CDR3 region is CASINLAGGNTGELFF. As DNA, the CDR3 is TGTGCCAGCATCAATCTAGCGGGGGGGAACACCGGGGAGCTGTTTTTT.

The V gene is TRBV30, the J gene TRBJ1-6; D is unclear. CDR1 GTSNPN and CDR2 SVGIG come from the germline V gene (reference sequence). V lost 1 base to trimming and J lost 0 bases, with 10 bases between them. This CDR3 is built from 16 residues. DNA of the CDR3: TGTGCCTGGAGTGGTTACTCCCGCTCCTATAATTCACCCCTCCACTTT. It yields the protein CAWSGYSRSYNSPLHF.

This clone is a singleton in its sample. DNA of the CDR3: TGTGCCAGCAGCCCCCAAGGTGGGGCGCGGGAAAAACTGTTTTTT. This sequence encodes CASSPQGGAREKLFF. The rearrangement links TRBV3-1 (or the pseudogene TRBV3-2) to TRBJ1-4, with D possibly TRBD1 on 5 matching bases. This CDR3 spans 15 amino acids. Germline assignment: CDR1 LGHDT and CDR2 YNNKEL (reference sequence). Trimming pared 4 bases from V and 8 bases from J, leaving 17 bases between.

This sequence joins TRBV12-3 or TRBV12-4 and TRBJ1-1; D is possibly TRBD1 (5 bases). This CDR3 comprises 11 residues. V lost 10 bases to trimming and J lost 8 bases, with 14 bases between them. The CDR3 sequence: CATSWGREAFF. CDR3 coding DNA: TGTGCCACCTCTTGGGGACGGGAAGCTTTCTTT.

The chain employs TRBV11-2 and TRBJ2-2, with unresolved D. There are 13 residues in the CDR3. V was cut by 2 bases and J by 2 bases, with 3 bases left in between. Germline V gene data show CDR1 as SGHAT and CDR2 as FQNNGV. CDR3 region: CASSLTNTGELFF. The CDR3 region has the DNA TGTGCCAGCAGCTTAACCAACACCGGGGAGCTGTTTTTT.

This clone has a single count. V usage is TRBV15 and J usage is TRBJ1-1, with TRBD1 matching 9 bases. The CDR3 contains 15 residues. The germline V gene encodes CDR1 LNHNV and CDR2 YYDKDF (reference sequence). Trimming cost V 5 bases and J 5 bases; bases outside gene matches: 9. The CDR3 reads CATSGGQGFETEAFF. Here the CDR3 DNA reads TGTGCCACCAGCGGGGGACAGGGTTTTGAGACTGAAGCTTTCTTT.

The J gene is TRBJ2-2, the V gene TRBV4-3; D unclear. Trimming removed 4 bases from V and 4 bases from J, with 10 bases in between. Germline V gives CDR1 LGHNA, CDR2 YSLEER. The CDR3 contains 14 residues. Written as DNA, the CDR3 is TGCGCCAGCAGCCCGAGTCCGCCCACCGGGGAGCTGTTTTTT. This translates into CASSPSPPTGELFF.

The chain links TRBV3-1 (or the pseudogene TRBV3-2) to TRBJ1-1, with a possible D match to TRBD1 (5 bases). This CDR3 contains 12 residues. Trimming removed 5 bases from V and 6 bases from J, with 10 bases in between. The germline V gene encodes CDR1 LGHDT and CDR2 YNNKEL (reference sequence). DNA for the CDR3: TGTGCCAGCAGCGGTCCAGGGTCTGAAGCTTTCTTT. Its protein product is CASSGPGSEAFF.

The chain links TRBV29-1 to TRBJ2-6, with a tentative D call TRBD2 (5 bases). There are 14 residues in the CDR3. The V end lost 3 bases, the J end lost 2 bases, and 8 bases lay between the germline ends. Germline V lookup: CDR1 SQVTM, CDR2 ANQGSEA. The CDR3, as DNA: TGCAGCGTTGATCGGGGAGCTGGGGCCAACGTCCTGACTTTC. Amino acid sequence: CSVDRGAGANVLTF.

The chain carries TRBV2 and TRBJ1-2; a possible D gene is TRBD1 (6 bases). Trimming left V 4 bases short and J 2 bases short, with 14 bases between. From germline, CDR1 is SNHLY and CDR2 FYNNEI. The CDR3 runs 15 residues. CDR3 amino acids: CASSAGAGYNYGYTF. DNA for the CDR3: TGTGCCAGCAGTGCGGGGGCAGGGTACAACTATGGCTACACCTTC.

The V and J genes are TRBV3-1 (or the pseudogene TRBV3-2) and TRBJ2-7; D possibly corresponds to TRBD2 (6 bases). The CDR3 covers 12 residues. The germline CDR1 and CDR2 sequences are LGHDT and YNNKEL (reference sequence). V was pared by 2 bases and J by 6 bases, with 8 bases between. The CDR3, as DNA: TGTGCCAGCAGCCAACGGGAGAGCGAGCAGTACTTC. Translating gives CASSQRESEQYF.

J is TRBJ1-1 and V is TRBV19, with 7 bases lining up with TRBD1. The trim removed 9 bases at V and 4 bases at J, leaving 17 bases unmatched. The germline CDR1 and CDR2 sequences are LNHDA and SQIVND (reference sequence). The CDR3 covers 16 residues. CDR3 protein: CASNFNRGPVFTEAFF. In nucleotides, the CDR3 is TGTGCCAGCAATTTTAACAGGGGACCCGTTTTCACTGAAGCTTTCTTT.

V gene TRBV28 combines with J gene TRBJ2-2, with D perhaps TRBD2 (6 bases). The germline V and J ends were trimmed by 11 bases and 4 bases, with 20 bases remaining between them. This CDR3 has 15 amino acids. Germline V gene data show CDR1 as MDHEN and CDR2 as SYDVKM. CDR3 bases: TGTGCCGTACCAAAACCGAACGGGGGCACCGGGGAGCTGTTTTTT. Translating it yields CAVPKPNGGTGELFF.

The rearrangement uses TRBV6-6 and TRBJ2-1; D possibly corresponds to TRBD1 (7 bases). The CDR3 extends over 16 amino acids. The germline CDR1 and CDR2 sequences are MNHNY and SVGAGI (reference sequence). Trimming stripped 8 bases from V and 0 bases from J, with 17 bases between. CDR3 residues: CASANLQGGSYNEQFF. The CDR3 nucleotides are TGTGCCAGCGCTAACCTCCAGGGGGGCTCCTACAATGAGCAGTTCTTC.

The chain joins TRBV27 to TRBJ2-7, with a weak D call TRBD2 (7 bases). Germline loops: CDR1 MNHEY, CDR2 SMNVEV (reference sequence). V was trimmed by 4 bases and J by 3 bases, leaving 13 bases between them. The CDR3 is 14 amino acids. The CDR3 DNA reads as TGTGCCAGCAGTTGGGGGGGCGGGAGCTACGAGCAGTACTTC. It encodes CASSWGGGSYEQYF.

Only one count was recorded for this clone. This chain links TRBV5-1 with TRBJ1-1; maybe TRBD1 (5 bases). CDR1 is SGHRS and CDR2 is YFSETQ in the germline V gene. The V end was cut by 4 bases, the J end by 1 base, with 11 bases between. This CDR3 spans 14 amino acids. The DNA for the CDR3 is TGCGCCAGCAGCGGGGACGGCCGGAACACTGAAGCTTTCTTT. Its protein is CASSGDGRNTEAFF.

The CDR3 protein is CASSIMTSGDQETQYF. CDR3 sequence (DNA): TGTGCCAGTAGTATAATGACTAGCGGGGACCAAGAGACCCAGTACTTC. The chain recombines TRBV19 with TRBJ2-5; 11 bases align to TRBD2. Germline lookup yields CDR1 LNHDA and CDR2 SQIVND (reference sequence). This CDR3 contains 16 residues. J gave up 0 bases and V 2 bases, and 2 bases lay outside the gene matches.

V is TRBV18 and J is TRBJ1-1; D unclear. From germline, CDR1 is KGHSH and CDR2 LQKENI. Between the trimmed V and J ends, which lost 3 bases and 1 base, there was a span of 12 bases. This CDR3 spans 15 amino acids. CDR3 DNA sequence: TGTGCCAGCTCACCTCCTGGGATACCGAACACTGAAGCTTTCTTT. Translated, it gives CASSPPGIPNTEAFF.

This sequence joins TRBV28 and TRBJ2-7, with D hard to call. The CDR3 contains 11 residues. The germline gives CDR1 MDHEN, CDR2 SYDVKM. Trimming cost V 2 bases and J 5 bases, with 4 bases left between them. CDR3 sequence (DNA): TGTGCCAGCAGTTTAGGCCACGAGCAGTACTTC. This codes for CASSLGHEQYF.

The CDR3 DNA follows: TGTGCCAGCAGTGAAGCGCGACAGGATAATTCACCCCTCCACTTT. Translation: CASSEARQDNSPLHF. J is TRBJ1-6 and V is TRBV2; D perhaps matches TRBD1 (6 bases). V was cut by 0 bases and J by 5 bases, with 8 bases left in between. In germline, CDR1 is SNHLY, CDR2 FYNNEI. The CDR3 has 15 amino acids.

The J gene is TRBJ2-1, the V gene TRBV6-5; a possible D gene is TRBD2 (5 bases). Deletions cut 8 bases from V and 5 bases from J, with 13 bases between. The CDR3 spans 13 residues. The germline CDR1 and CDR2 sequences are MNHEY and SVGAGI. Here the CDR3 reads CASRGPGDNEQFF. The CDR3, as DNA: TGTGCCAGCCGAGGGCCCGGCGACAATGAGCAGTTCTTC.